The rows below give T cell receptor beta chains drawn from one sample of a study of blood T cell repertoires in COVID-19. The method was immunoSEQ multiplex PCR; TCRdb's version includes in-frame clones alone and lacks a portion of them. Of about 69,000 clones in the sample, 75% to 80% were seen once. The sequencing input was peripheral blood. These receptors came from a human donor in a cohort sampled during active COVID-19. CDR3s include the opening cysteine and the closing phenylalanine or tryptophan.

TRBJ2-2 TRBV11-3 CASSLGGPTGELFF
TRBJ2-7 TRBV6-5 CASSSGGRGYEQYF
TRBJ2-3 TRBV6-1 CASSASAGGVRDTQYF
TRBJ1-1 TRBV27 CASSLGRGRGTEAFF
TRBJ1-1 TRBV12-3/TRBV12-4 CASSLGRNTEAFF
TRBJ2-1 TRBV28 CASIESSYNEQFF
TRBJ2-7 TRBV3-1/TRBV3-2 CASSSSSYEQYF
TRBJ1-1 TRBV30 CARDGRGNTEAFF
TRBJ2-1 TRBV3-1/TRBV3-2 CASSQRGGIYNEQFF
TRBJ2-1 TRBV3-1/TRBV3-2 CASSQEAGGYNEQFF
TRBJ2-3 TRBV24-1 CATSDSNRGLDTQYF
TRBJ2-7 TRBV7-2 CASSTTYEQYF
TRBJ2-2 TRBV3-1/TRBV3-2 CASSPSQAIGELFF
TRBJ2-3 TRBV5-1 CASSEQGDTQYF
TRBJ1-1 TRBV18 CASSQYGGNTEAFF
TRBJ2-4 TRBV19 CASSIDFRGTKNIQYF
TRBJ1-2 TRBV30 CAWNAGERGGYTF
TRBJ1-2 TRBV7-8 CASSLSTGISNYGYTF
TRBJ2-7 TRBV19 CASKVTSGAYEQYF
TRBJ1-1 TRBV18 CASSRQGKETEAFF
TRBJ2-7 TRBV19 CASSIQQGSYEQYF
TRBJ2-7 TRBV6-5 CASRNLASYEQYF
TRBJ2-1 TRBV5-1 CASSTPSVSYNEQFF
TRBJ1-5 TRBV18 CASSSGDNQPQHF
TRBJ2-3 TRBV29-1 CSAVKRTSGSTDTQYF
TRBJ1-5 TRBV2 CASSEARVLSNQPQHF
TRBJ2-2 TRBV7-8 CASSSQGLAVTGELFF
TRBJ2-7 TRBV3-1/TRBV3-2 CASSQALGGFYEQYF
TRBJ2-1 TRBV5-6 CASSLGGSSYNEQFF
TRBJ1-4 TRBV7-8 CASSLSRVGEKLFF
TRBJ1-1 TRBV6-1 CASSEADLPGAEAFF
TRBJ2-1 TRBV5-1 CASSLGQGANEQFF
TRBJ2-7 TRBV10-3 CAISESSANAYEQYF
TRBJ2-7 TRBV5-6 CASSLAGGFYEQYF
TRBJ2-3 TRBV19 CASSIRDRGTDTQYF
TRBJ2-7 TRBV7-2 CASGDSGGPYEQYF